Below, 22 T cell receptor beta chains from the same sample are listed, as sequenced in a study of early T cells in non-severe SARS-CoV-2 infection. TCRdb re-called the 5' RACE reads through MiXCR, storing one row per CDR3 protein. In the table there are about 84,000 distinct CDR3 sequences, 9% to 13% of which are singletons. The specimen was whole blood. The receptor source for this set is an adult who was a healthcare worker with PCR-confirmed SARS-CoV-2 infection or an uninfected control (not recorded which).

In this sample, this clonotype turned up a few times. The chain links TRBV6-5 to TRBJ2-7; tentatively, D is TRBD1 (5 bases). The CDR3 is 15 residues long. Germline values: CDR1 MNHEY, CDR2 SVGAGI. The V end was cut by 0 bases, the J end by 0 bases, with 9 bases between. The CDR3 sequence: CASSYSTGASYEQYF. CDR3 DNA sequence: TGTGCCAGCAGTTACTCCACAGGTGCCTCCTACGAGCAGTACTTC.

The sample holds many counts of this clonotype. The rearrangement joins TRBV12-3 or TRBV12-4 to TRBJ1-2; D may be TRBD1 (6 bases). V was pared by 3 bases and J by 4 bases, with 9 bases between. The CDR3 sequence is 13 residues long. CDR3 residues: CASSFGRGYGYTF. In nucleotides, the CDR3 is TGTGCCAGCAGTTTTGGCAGGGGCTATGGCTACACCTTC.

V is TRBV29-1 and J is TRBJ2-2, with unresolved D. The CDR3 is 11 amino acids. The V end was cut by 7 bases, the J end by 2 bases, with 5 bases between. Looked up from germline, CDR1 is SQVTM and CDR2 is ANQGSEA. CDR3 in DNA: TGCAGCGGGTCAAACACCGGGGAGCTGTTTTTT. The encoded protein is CSGSNTGELFF.

This chain uses TRBV7-6 with TRBJ2-5; D unresolved. Trimming took 3 bases from V and 1 from J, leaving 3 bases between them. Per the germline V gene, CDR1 is SGHVS and CDR2 is FNYEAQ. This CDR3 has 12 amino acids. CDR3: CASSFRQETQYF. CDR3 nucleotide sequence: TGTGCCAGCAGCTTCCGCCAAGAGACCCAGTACTTC.

The chain joins TRBV7-2 to TRBJ2-7, with D perhaps matching TRBD2 (5 bases). V lost 5 bases and J 0 bases, leaving 11 bases between the germline ends. CDR1 is SGHTA, CDR2 FQGNSA, per germline. CDR3 size: 14 residues. In DNA form, the CDR3 reads TGTGCCAGCAGCCGGGGATGGGACTCCTACGAGCAGTACTTC. Its protein is CASSRGWDSYEQYF.

V is TRBV12-3 or TRBV12-4 and J is TRBJ2-3; tentative D call: TRBD2 (6 bases). The ends were cut back, 2 bases at V and 2 bases at J, with 11 bases in the middle. The length of the CDR3 is 15 residues. This chain's CDR3 is CASSLKAGLTDTQYF. In DNA form, the CDR3 reads TGTGCCAGCAGTTTAAAGGCGGGACTCACAGATACGCAGTATTTT.

J is TRBJ2-5 and V is TRBV29-1; 11 nucleotides match TRBD1. Germline V gives CDR1 SQVTM, CDR2 ANQGSEA. This CDR3 is built from 14 residues. V lost 7 bases, J lost 4 bases, and 8 bases stayed unmatched. CDR3 DNA sequence: TGCAGCGCATCCGGACAGGGGGCAGGAGAGACCCAGTACTTC. Its protein product is CSASGQGAGETQYF.

This clonotype has just one count. The CDR3 nucleotides are TGTGCCAGCAGCTCCCGGGACAGCCACACAGATACGCAGTATTTT. Translation: CASSSRDSHTDTQYF. The chain links TRBV9 to TRBJ2-3; TRBD1 agrees at 7 bases. CDR3 length: 15 amino acids. Germline values: CDR1 SGDLS, CDR2 YYNGEE. The trim removed 4 bases at V and 2 bases at J, leaving 7 bases unmatched.

The V call is TRBV2, the J call TRBJ2-2; D is perhaps TRBD2 (5 bases). Trimming cost V 6 bases and J 0 bases, with 8 bases left between them. CDR1 and CDR2 from the germline V gene are SNHLY and FYNNEI. This CDR3 spans 14 amino acids. Here the CDR3 reads CASRRAANTGELFF. CDR3 bases: TGTGCCAGCAGGAGGGCTGCGAACACCGGGGAGCTGTTTTTT.

In its sample, this clonotype was seen a few times. V is TRBV11-2 and J is TRBJ1-1, with a tentative D call TRBD1 (5 bases). The CDR3 has 14 residues. V was trimmed by 3 bases and J by 8 bases, leaving 16 bases between them. Germline-derived CDR1 and CDR2 are SGHAT and FQNNGV. The CDR3 coding sequence is TGTGCCAGCAGCTTGCAGGGTTACTCATCCGAAGCTTTCTTT. It encodes CASSLQGYSSEAFF.

This chain joins TRBV6-5 and TRBJ2-7, with TRBD1 identical over 9 bases. CDR3 length: 15 residues. J lost 4 bases, V lost 0 bases, and 4 bases had no gene match. Per the germline V gene, CDR1 is MNHEY and CDR2 is SVGAGI. In DNA, the CDR3 is TGTGCCAGCAGTTACTCGAACAGGGGGCAATACGAGCAGTACTTC. Protein: CASSYSNRGQYEQYF.

This sequence joins TRBV5-1 and TRBJ2-5; TRBD1 matches 10 bases. The CDR3 length is 15 residues. CDR1 is SGHRS, CDR2 YFSETQ, per germline. J lost 5 bases, V lost 4 bases, and 8 bases had no gene match. The CDR3 DNA reads as TGCGCCAGCAGCCAGGGACAGGGGCCGGAGGAGACCCAGTACTTC. Its protein is CASSQGQGPEETQYF.

This clonotype occurred many times. The gene calls are TRBV12-3 or TRBV12-4 and TRBJ2-5; D is uncertain. The length of the CDR3 is 16 residues. V shed 3 bases and J shed 4 bases, with 18 bases lying between them. As DNA, the CDR3 is TGTGCCAGCAGTTTTGCGGCACAAAGAAGTGGAGAGACCCAGTACTTC. Protein: CASSFAAQRSGETQYF.

This clonotype was counted between two and nine times. The gene calls are TRBV30 and TRBJ1-2; TRBD1 matches 8 bases. The CDR3 has 13 amino acids. Trimming cost V 5 bases and J 3 bases; bases outside gene matches: 5. From germline, CDR1 is GTSNPN and CDR2 SVGIG (reference sequence). CDR3 nucleotide sequence: TGTGCCTGGGACAGGGGATTTGACTATGGCTACACCTTC. As protein: CAWDRGFDYGYTF. The whole variable domain, filled in from reference TRBV30 and TRBJ1-2, reads SQTIHQWPATLVQPVGSPLSLECTVEGTSNPNLYWYRQAAGRGLQLLFYSVGIGQISSEVPQNLSASRPQDRQFILSSKKLLLSDSGFYLCAWDRGFDYGYTFGSGTRLTVV.

This clonotype was counted only a few times. The chain couples TRBV30 to TRBJ2-2; D not resolved. Trimming pared 1 base from V and 5 bases from J, leaving 8 bases between. The germline V gene encodes CDR1 GTSNPN and CDR2 SVGIG (reference sequence). The CDR3 loop spans 13 amino acids. In DNA form, the CDR3 reads TGTGCCTGGAGTGACGTACCAACCGGGGAGCTGTTTTTT. Translation gives CAWSDVPTGELFF.

The chain joins TRBV29-1 to TRBJ2-3; no firm D call. CDR1 SQVTM and CDR2 ANQGSEA come from the germline V gene. The V and J ends lost 7 bases and 5 bases respectively, with 10 bases between them. The CDR3 is 11 residues long. CDR3 protein: CSAGEGDTQYF. CDR3 DNA: TGCAGCGCCGGAGAAGGAGATACGCAGTATTTT.

This clonotype was seen only a few times. The chain employs TRBV7-8 and TRBJ2-5, with TRBD2 matching 10 bases. Germline trimming cut 2 bases from V and 5 bases from J; bases unmatched to any gene: 8. This CDR3 contains 16 residues. The germline CDR1 and CDR2 sequences are SGHVS and FQNEAQ. CDR3 protein: CASSLTERGGRETQYF. The CDR3 DNA reads as TGTGCCAGCAGCTTAACAGAGCGGGGGGGCCGTGAGACCCAGTACTTC.

CDR3 bases: TGTGCCAGCAGCCTGGACAGTGAAGCTTTCTTT. Amino acid sequence: CASSLDSEAFF. The chain links TRBV5-6 to TRBJ1-1; D may be TRBD1 (6 bases). This CDR3 is 11 amino acids long. Looked up from germline, CDR1 is SGHDT and CDR2 is YYEEEE. Trimming took 4 bases from V and 7 from J, leaving 8 bases between them.

This chain links TRBV12-2 with TRBJ1-3; the table assigns TRBD1, which was not confirmed against the DNA. TRBV12-2 is termed a pseudogene. The CDR3 has 17 amino acids. CDR3 amino acids: CASRLPLQGASGNTIYF. The CDR3 DNA sequence: TGTGCAAGTCGCTTACCGTTACAGGGGGCATCTGGAAACACCATATATTTT.

A note on this clonotype: A much larger clone differs by one base, so this may be a read error. In this CDR3 the conserved last residue, phenylalanine or tryptophan, is missing, so a read error is likely. This rearrangement joins TRBV5-1 to TRBJ2-2; D gene unclear. Trimming shortened V by 4 bases and J by 3 bases, and 7 bases separated the two germline ends. The CDR3 runs 13 residues. Germline-derived CDR1 and CDR2 are SGHRS and YFSETQ. The CDR3 sequence: CASSPYDTGELFL. CDR3 in DNA: TGCGCCAGCAGCCCCTACGACACCGGGGAGCTGTTTCTT.

The sample holds a few counts of this clonotype. The chain has TRBV4-1 and TRBJ2-2; the D call may be TRBD1 or TRBD2 (5 bases each). In germline, CDR1 is MGHRA, CDR2 YSYEKL. This CDR3 has 14 residues. Trimming cost V 1 base and J 6 bases, with 9 bases left between them. The CDR3 DNA reads TGCGCCAGCAGCCAAGGAAGGGGACCCGGGGAGCTGTTTTTT. Its translation is CASSQGRGPGELFF.

The table lists this clonotype with a few counts. The V and J genes are TRBV2 and TRBJ1-5; D not resolved. Trimming cost V 6 bases and J 7 bases, with 10 bases left between them. The CDR3 contains 12 residues. Looked up from germline, CDR1 is SNHLY and CDR2 is FYNNEI. The CDR3 reads CASRGGSQPQHF. The DNA of the CDR3 is TGTGCCAGCAGGGGAGGGTCCCAGCCCCAGCATTTT.